A single sample gave rise to the 25 T cell receptor beta chains below, sequenced in a study of shared clonotypes between healthy human individuals. CD45RO-negative cells were positively selected for CCR7, leaving out terminally differentiated effector memory CD45RA+ cells. Clones were read by immunoSEQ multiplex PCR, and TCRdb kept only the in-frame ones, dropping some. The repertoire consists of 450,000 to 700,000 clones, with nearly 97% occurring once and the leading ten covering less than 0.13%. Sequencing was carried out using naive CD8+ T cells sorted from blood. The receptors shown here come from a woman aged 30 to 39 in good health.

The chain is built from TRBV9 and TRBJ2-3; D is undetermined. The V and J ends lost 0 bases and 2 bases respectively, with 7 bases between them. The CDR3 loop spans 14 amino acids. Germline V gene sequence: CDR1 SGDLS, CDR2 YYNGEE. The CDR3 region is CASSVESDTDTQYF. DNA for the CDR3: TGTGCCAGCAGCGTAGAATCGGACACAGATACGCAGTATTTT.

V gene TRBV6-1 combines with J gene TRBJ2-1, with 11 nucleotides matching TRBD2. CDR1 and CDR2 from the germline V gene are MNHNS and SASEGT. The ends lost 1 base at V and 9 bases at J; junction bases unmatched: 20. This CDR3 is built from 20 residues. CDR3 nucleotide sequence: TGTGCCAGCAGTGAAGATACCGGGACTAGCGGCCGTTTCGTAACTAGTGAGCAGTTCTTC. It translates to CASSEDTGTSGRFVTSEQFF.

The genes are TRBV5-4 and TRBJ2-7, with D possibly matching TRBD2 (6 bases). Deletions cut 3 bases from V and 5 bases from J, with 15 bases between. This CDR3 comprises 14 residues. Germline CDR1 reads SGHNT; CDR2 reads YYREEE (reference sequence). The CDR3 reads CASSYGIPGDEQYF. The CDR3 DNA is TGTGCCAGCAGCTACGGGATCCCGGGGGACGAGCAGTACTTC.

The rearrangement joins TRBV14 to TRBJ2-7; D call uncertain. V gave up 3 bases and J gave up 5 bases, with 26 bases separating them. CDR3 size: 18 residues. The germline gives CDR1 SGHDN, CDR2 FVKESK. CDR3 sequence: CASSHLSSLGSSVHEQYF. CDR3 sequence (DNA): TGTGCCAGCAGCCACCTCAGTTCGTTAGGGTCGTCCGTCCACGAGCAGTACTTC. Complete variable domain (other parts from reference TRBV14 and TRBJ2-7): EAGVTQFPSHSVIEKGQTVTLRCDPISGHDNLYWYRRVMGKEIKFLLHFVKESKQDESGMPNNRFLAERTGGTYSTLKVQPAELEDSGVYFCASSHLSSLGSSVHEQYFGPGTRLTVT.

This clone was counted a single time. The chain couples TRBV6-5 to TRBJ1-1, with a possible D match to TRBD1 (5 bases). This CDR3 contains 16 residues. The germline V and J ends were trimmed by 0 bases and 4 bases, with 15 bases remaining between them. Germline V gene data show CDR1 as MNHEY and CDR2 as SVGAGI. In DNA, the CDR3 is TGTGCCAGCAGTTACTCTACGGGCGAGGGACTCACTGAAGCTTTCTTT. This sequence encodes CASSYSTGEGLTEAFF.

The chain combines TRBV5-6 with TRBJ2-7; D perhaps matches TRBD1 (6 bases). CDR1 is SGHDT and CDR2 is YYEEEE in the germline V gene. The V and J ends lost 2 bases and 2 bases respectively, with 17 bases between them. The CDR3 spans 16 residues. In nucleotides, the CDR3 is TGTGCCAGCAGCTTTACAGGGATATCCTACCCCTACGAGCAGTACTTC. Amino acid sequence: CASSFTGISYPYEQYF.

The chain has TRBV4-1 and TRBJ2-1, with 9 bases identical to TRBD2. This CDR3 is built from 18 residues. J lost 0 bases, V lost 6 bases, and 12 bases had no gene match. Germline CDR1 is MGHRA and CDR2 is YSYEKL. Here the CDR3 DNA reads TGCGCCAGCAGTAATGTACTAGCGGGCCCCAGCTCCTACAATGAGCAGTTCTTC. Amino acid sequence: CASSNVLAGPSSYNEQFF.

The V and J genes are TRBV28 and TRBJ2-2; 13 nucleotides line up with TRBD2. Trimming removed 7 bases from V and 6 bases from J; junction bases left unmatched: 5. CDR3 size: 15 residues. Germline V gene lookup returns CDR1 MDHEN and CDR2 SYDVKM. For the CDR3, the DNA is TGTGCCAGCACCCTACTAGCGGGAGGGTCCGGGGAGCTGTTTTTT. It is translated as CASTLLAGGSGELFF.

The V and J genes are TRBV15 and TRBJ1-2; 7 nucleotides match TRBD1. Germline lookup yields CDR1 LNHNV and CDR2 YYDKDF (reference sequence). The CDR3 length is 13 residues. V dropped 5 bases and J dropped 4; count of bases not matched to a gene: 4. The CDR3 spells CATSETGLYGYTF. CDR3 nucleotide sequence: TGTGCCACCAGCGAGACAGGGCTCTATGGCTACACCTTC.

V and J are TRBV9 and TRBJ2-4; 8 bases are shared with TRBD2. The CDR3 covers 15 residues. J was trimmed by 0 bases and V by 2 bases; bases with no gene match: 1. Germline loops: CDR1 SGDLS, CDR2 YYNGEE. The CDR3 DNA reads TGTGCCAGCAGCGTTAGCGGGACAGCCAAAAACATTCAGTACTTC. Translating gives CASSVSGTAKNIQYF.

The genes are TRBV10-1 and TRBJ1-1, with D maybe TRBD1 (5 bases). Germline loops: CDR1 WNHNN, CDR2 SYGVQD (reference sequence). The CDR3 has 17 residues. V shed 0 bases and J shed 3 bases, with 17 bases lying between them. The CDR3 loop reads CASSESAGTGFDTEAFF. Written as DNA, the CDR3 is TGCGCCAGCAGTGAGTCGGCTGGGACGGGTTTTGACACTGAAGCTTTCTTT.

The chain has TRBV6-1 and TRBJ2-3; 12 nucleotides line up with TRBD2. The CDR3 totals 16 residues. Per germline, CDR1 MNHNS and CDR2 SASEGT. V shed 2 bases, J shed 2 bases, and the junction held 2 bases outside the gene matches. CDR3 nucleotides: TGTGCCAGCAGTGAACTAGCGGGAGGGAACACAGATACGCAGTATTTT. Residues: CASSELAGGNTDTQYF.

On this clone: Other DNA sequences from this sample encode an identical CDR3 as well. The rearrangement links TRBV14 to TRBJ2-7, with 9 positions matching TRBD1. The V and J ends lost 6 bases and 3 bases, in that order; junction bases with no gene match: 12. The CDR3 totals 16 residues. Germline values: CDR1 SGHDN, CDR2 FVKESK. CDR3 DNA: TGTGCCAGCAGTACCGCTTCGGACAGGGGATTCTACGAGCAGTACTTC. As protein: CASSTASDRGFYEQYF.

The chain employs TRBV5-4 and TRBJ2-7, with 13 bases aligning to TRBD2. Germline V gives CDR1 SGHNT, CDR2 YYREEE (reference sequence). The CDR3 has 16 residues. The ends lost 3 bases at V and 7 bases at J; junction bases unmatched: 10. CDR3 residues: CASSSGRGLAGWEQYF. The DNA of the CDR3 is TGTGCCAGCAGCTCTGGCAGGGGACTAGCGGGATGGGAGCAGTACTTC.

The chain links TRBV19 to TRBJ2-1; 7 nucleotides agree with TRBD1. There are 14 residues in the CDR3. Germline assignment: CDR1 LNHDA and CDR2 SQIVND (reference sequence). Trimming cost V 7 bases and J 8 bases; bases outside gene matches: 11. Here the CDR3 DNA reads TGTGCCAGTACACAGGGGATCCGAGCCGATGAGCAGTTCTTC. It encodes CASTQGIRADEQFF.

Concerning this clone itself: Other nucleotide sequences in the sample specify the same CDR3. This sequence joins TRBV9 and TRBJ1-3; D remains unclear. This CDR3 spans 15 amino acids. Germline values: CDR1 SGDLS, CDR2 YYNGEE. V was pared by 0 bases and J by 0 bases, with 7 bases between. The CDR3 DNA follows: TGTGCCAGCAGCGTAGGAGGGATCTCTGGAAACACCATATATTTT. Translating gives CASSVGGISGNTIYF.

As regards this clone: Other nucleotide sequences in the sample specify the same CDR3. J is TRBJ2-3 and V is TRBV28; D is undetermined. The CDR3 is 11 residues long. The germline CDR1 and CDR2 sequences are MDHEN and SYDVKM. V lost 6 bases and J 3 bases, leaving 4 bases between the germline ends. DNA of the CDR3: TGTGCCAGCAGGACAACAGATACGCAGTATTTT. Translating gives CASRTTDTQYF.

The chain combines TRBV2 with TRBJ2-5; D is uncertain. V lost 5 bases and J 5 bases, leaving 18 bases between the germline ends. The CDR3 loop spans 15 amino acids. Per germline, CDR1 SNHLY and CDR2 FYNNEI. This CDR3 is CASSRAPRVMETQYF. The CDR3 nucleotides read TGTGCCAGCAGTCGGGCCCCTCGGGTGATGGAGACCCAGTACTTC.

The rearrangement links TRBV4-1 to TRBJ2-2; D is uncertain. Trimming removed 6 bases from V and 1 base from J, with 12 bases in between. Germline-derived CDR1 and CDR2 are MGHRA and YSYEKL. The CDR3 runs to 15 residues. CDR3 bases: TGCGCCAGCAGGGTATCGAATGGGAACACCGGGGAGCTGTTTTTT. It specifies CASRVSNGNTGELFF.

V usage is TRBV6-1 and J usage is TRBJ1-1; perhaps TRBD1 as D (6 bases). V lost 8 bases and J 3 bases, leaving 19 bases between the germline ends. Germline V CDR1 and CDR2: MNHNS, SASEGT. There are 15 residues in the CDR3. The CDR3 sequence is CASLKRGAKDTEAFF. CDR3 DNA sequence: TGTGCCAGCCTTAAGCGGGGGGCGAAAGACACTGAAGCTTTCTTT.

J is TRBJ2-7 and V is TRBV6-6, with 9 bases fitting TRBD2. Germline V gives CDR1 MNHNY, CDR2 SVGAGI (reference sequence). The CDR3 covers 14 residues. V lost 2 bases to trimming and J lost 4 bases; unmatched junction nucleotides: 3. The CDR3 coding sequence is TGTGCCAGCAGTTACGAGCGGGAGGCATACGAGCAGTACTTC. It codes for CASSYEREAYEQYF.

The rearrangement uses TRBV10-1 and TRBJ2-6; D uncertain. CDR3 length: 17 residues. Germline values: CDR1 WNHNN, CDR2 SYGVQD (reference sequence). Trimming pared 3 bases from V and 0 bases from J, leaving 12 bases between. CDR3 sequence (DNA): TGCGCCAGCAGTGACCTACTGCCCTCCTCTGGGGCCAACGTCCTGACTTTC. Residues: CASSDLLPSSGANVLTF.

The chain has TRBV7-6 and TRBJ1-1; no firm D call. V was cut by 1 base and J by 3 bases, with 12 bases left in between. Germline V gene lookup returns CDR1 SGHVS and CDR2 FNYEAQ. The CDR3 sequence is 15 residues long. CDR3 coding DNA: TGTGCCAGCAGCTTAGGGTACGGAACCTACACTGAAGCTTTCTTT. Translation gives CASSLGYGTYTEAFF.

The genes are TRBV5-4 and TRBJ2-1, with D perhaps TRBD1 (6 bases). The CDR3 sequence is 14 residues long. From germline, CDR1 is SGHNT and CDR2 YYREEE (reference sequence). Trimming took off 1 base at V and 5 bases at J, with 10 bases between the two ends. CDR3 sequence (DNA): TGTGCCAGCAGCTTGACGGACAGCCACAATGAGCAGTTCTTC. Its translation: CASSLTDSHNEQFF.

This chain links TRBV19 with TRBJ2-1; TRBD2 agrees at 12 bases. The V gene's germline CDR1 is LNHDA and CDR2 SQIVND (reference sequence). The CDR3 sequence is 17 residues long. V shed 1 base, J shed 8 bases, and the junction held 9 bases outside the gene matches. This CDR3 reads CASSIARLASGGDEQFF. CDR3 sequence (DNA): TGTGCCAGTAGTATAGCGCGCTTGGCTAGCGGGGGGGATGAGCAGTTCTTC.